Below, 32 T cell receptor beta chains from the same sample are listed, as sequenced in a study of HIV-infected patients and healthy controls (dated by TCRdb to the mid-2010s). The library was produced with 5' RACE. The instrument was an Illumina MiSeq. The public reads were reprocessed in TCRdb via fastp at Q25 and MiXCR, keeping in-frame beta chains. Each entry is one CDR3 protein sequence, shown with its most common DNA and genes. The table for this sample lists 60,000 to 75,000 distinct CDR3 sequences; about a sixth of them were counted only once. About 6% of the sample comes from the top ten. The sample was CD4+ T cells from blood. These receptors all stem from a human donor in good health.

The chain has TRBV7-8 and TRBJ2-7; 10 bases align to TRBD1. The length of the CDR3 is 18 residues. V was pared by 6 bases and J by 2 bases, with 16 bases of the junction left unmatched. CDR1 and CDR2 (germline): SGHVS, FQNEAQ. The CDR3: CASSYKPGRDRGPYEQYF. As DNA, the CDR3 is TGTGCCAGCAGTTACAAACCTGGCCGGGACAGGGGCCCCTACGAGCAGTACTTC.

By sample share, this clonotype is medium-sized. This chain links TRBV27 with TRBJ1-5; D is uncertain. The germline V and J ends were trimmed by 2 bases and 6 bases, with 14 bases remaining between them. This CDR3 contains 15 residues. The V gene's germline CDR1 is MNHEY and CDR2 SMNVEV (reference sequence). CDR3 sequence reads: CASSLEQGGAQPQHF. CDR3 nucleotides: TGTGCCAGCAGTTTAGAACAAGGAGGCGCTCAGCCCCAGCATTTT.

The sample holds a few counts of this clonotype. The chain couples TRBV5-1 to TRBJ2-5; TRBD1 aligns across 7 bases. Germline-derived CDR1 and CDR2 are SGHRS and YFSETQ. CDR3 length equals 15 residues. After removal of 0 bases from V and 7 bases from J, the junction contained 9 bases not matched to a gene. The CDR3 DNA sequence: TGCGCCAGCAGCTTGGAGAACAGGGGCCTTGGGACCCAGTACTTC. This codes for CASSLENRGLGTQYF.

In this sample, this clonotype turned up a few times. This chain joins TRBV7-2 and TRBJ2-1; possible D gene TRBD1, 5 bases. In germline, CDR1 is SGHTA, CDR2 FQGNSA. This CDR3 region has 15 residues. V lost 4 bases to trimming and J lost 4 bases, with 14 bases between them. The CDR3 sequence: CASSSPSRGYNEQFF. CDR3 coding DNA: TGTGCCAGCAGCTCCCCCAGTAGGGGATACAATGAGCAGTTCTTC.

This clonotype was found many times. The rearrangement links TRBV2 to TRBJ1-5; perhaps TRBD1 as D (6 bases). The CDR3 is 15 amino acids. Trimming pared 10 bases from V and 0 bases from J, leaving 16 bases between. CDR1 is SNHLY and CDR2 is FYNNEI in the germline V gene. CDR3 protein: CATSLGGLSNQPQHF. The CDR3 DNA sequence: TGTGCCACCTCTCTCGGGGGGCTTAGCAATCAGCCCCAGCATTTT. The complete variable domain, with remaining parts taken from reference TRBV2 and TRBJ1-5, reads EPEVTQTPSHQVTQMGQEVILRCVPISNHLYFYWYRQILGQKVEFLVSFYNNEISEKSEIFDDQFSVERPDGSNFTLKIRSTKLEDSAMYFCATSLGGLSNQPQHFGDGTRLSIL.

This clonotype was counted many times. This chain joins TRBV3-1 and TRBJ2-3; D unresolved. The CDR3 loop spans 12 amino acids. The V end lost 5 bases, the J end lost 3 bases, and 6 bases lay between the germline ends. CDR1 and CDR2 from the germline V gene are LGHDT and YNNKEL (reference sequence). CDR3 nucleotide sequence: TGTGCCAGCAGCTATAGAACAGATACGCAGTATTTT. Amino acids: CASSYRTDTQYF.

This clonotype was seen only a few times. This rearrangement joins TRBV5-6 to TRBJ1-4; D gene unclear. The CDR3 loop spans 13 amino acids. Per the germline V gene, CDR1 is SGHDT and CDR2 is YYEEEE. The germline V and J ends were trimmed by 0 bases and 6 bases, with 6 bases remaining between them. In DNA form, the CDR3 reads TGTGCCAGCAGCTTGGGAGGTTATGAAAAACTGTTTTTT. The encoded protein is CASSLGGYEKLFF.

This clonotype was observed a handful of times. The chain combines TRBV12-3 or TRBV12-4 with TRBJ2-3, with 7 bases fitting TRBD2. This CDR3 contains 14 residues. V gave up 4 bases and J gave up 4 bases; unmatched junction bases: 5. The CDR3 here is CASSSGGLPDTQYF. In DNA form, the CDR3 reads TGTGCCAGCAGTTCGGGGGGTCTCCCAGATACGCAGTATTTT.

This clonotype was observed a handful of times. The chain couples TRBV6-1 to TRBJ1-1; D unresolved. CDR3 size: 18 residues. Germline CDR1 reads MNHNS; CDR2 reads SASEGT. Trimming cost V 0 bases and J 0 bases, with 17 bases left between them. Here the CDR3 reads CASSEALRAVFMNTEAFF. CDR3 bases: TGTGCCAGCAGTGAAGCGCTTCGGGCAGTTTTCATGAACACTGAAGCTTTCTTT.

The chain links TRBV4-2 to TRBJ2-1; 8 bases are a match to TRBD1. With 0 bases clipped from V and 8 bases from J, the junction kept 0 bases outside the gene matches. The CDR3 is 13 residues long. The germline V gene has CDR1 LGHNA and CDR2 YNFKEQ. The CDR3 DNA sequence: TGTGCCAGCAGCCAAGAGACAGGGGATGAGCAGTTCTTC. Translation gives CASSQETGDEQFF.

This clonotype was found a few times. The rearrangement links TRBV5-5 to TRBJ2-2, with D tentatively TRBD1 or TRBD2 (5 bases each). Trimming took 0 bases from V and 2 from J, leaving 8 bases between them. Germline CDR1 is SGHKS and CDR2 is YYEKEE (reference sequence). This CDR3 has 15 residues. The CDR3 DNA reads TGTGCCAGCAGCTTGGCGGGACCAAACACCGGGGAGCTGTTTTTT. Translated, it gives CASSLAGPNTGELFF.

This clonotype was seen only a few times. The chain couples TRBV19 to TRBJ2-5, with D perhaps TRBD1 (5 bases). V lost 6 bases to trimming and J lost 5 bases, with 19 bases between them. This CDR3 is built from 15 residues. Germline V gene lookup returns CDR1 LNHDA and CDR2 SQIVND (reference sequence). CDR3 coding DNA: TGTGCCAGTAGGAAACGGACACTGCATTCCGAGACCCAGTACTTC. It translates to CASRKRTLHSETQYF.

This clonotype came up many times. V and J are TRBV7-3 and TRBJ2-3; no firm D call. This CDR3 comprises 15 residues. Germline assignment: CDR1 SGHTA and CDR2 FQGTGA. V was shortened by 3 bases and J by 5 bases, with 15 bases between the two germline ends. The CDR3 loop is CASSLALPWGDTQYF. For the CDR3, the DNA is TGTGCCAGCAGCTTGGCCCTTCCGTGGGGAGATACGCAGTATTTT.

The chain carries TRBV7-8 and TRBJ2-4; 9 bases line up with TRBD1. Unmatched junction bases numbered 7, after V lost 5 bases and J lost 2 bases. This CDR3 spans 16 amino acids. Germline CDR1 SGHVS, CDR2 FQNEAQ. DNA of the CDR3: TGTGCCAGCAGCCGCCAACAGGGGGCGTCCAAAAACATTCAGTACTTC. It specifies CASSRQQGASKNIQYF.

The chain links TRBV20-1 to TRBJ2-3; 7 nucleotides agree with TRBD2. Losses at the gene ends were 6 bases for V and 0 bases for J; bases not matched to a gene: 12. This CDR3 region has 16 residues. Germline CDR1 and CDR2: DFQATT and SNEGSKA (reference sequence). The CDR3 region is CSAQHPSGSSTDTQYF. CDR3 coding DNA: TGCAGTGCCCAACACCCTAGCGGCTCTAGCACAGATACGCAGTATTTT.

The table lists this clonotype with a few counts. The chain uses TRBV30 and TRBJ2-1; D unresolved. This CDR3 contains 11 residues. Trimming shortened V by 3 bases and J by 9 bases, and 9 bases separated the two germline ends. Germline V lookup: CDR1 GTSNPN, CDR2 SVGIG (reference sequence). In DNA, the CDR3 is TGTGCCTGGAGCATGATTTTTGAGCAGTTCTTC. This sequence encodes CAWSMIFEQFF.

This clonotype occurred many times. This chain links TRBV5-5 with TRBJ1-1, with a weak D call TRBD1 (5 bases). The ends were cut back, 5 bases at V and 3 bases at J, with 14 bases in the middle. CDR3 size: 14 residues. CDR1 and CDR2 from the germline V gene are SGHKS and YYEKEE (reference sequence). The chain's CDR3 is CASSFWGGDTEAFF. DNA of the CDR3: TGTGCCAGCAGTTTCTGGGGCGGGGACACTGAAGCTTTCTTT.

This clonotype was seen repeatedly, ten times or more. The chain is built from TRBV4-2 and TRBJ1-5, with a tentative D call TRBD1 (5 bases). Looked up from germline, CDR1 is LGHNA and CDR2 is YNFKEQ. V was cut by 2 bases and J by 4 bases, with 15 bases left in between. The CDR3 is 16 amino acids. The CDR3 region is CASSQIAGPGNQPQHF. Here the CDR3 DNA reads TGTGCCAGCAGCCAAATTGCGGGGCCGGGAAATCAGCCCCAGCATTTT.

CDR3 in amino acids: CASSPVTGLGLAYGYTF. The CDR3 bases are TGTGCCAGCTCACCAGTTACGGGATTGGGACTGGCGTATGGCTACACCTTC. This chain joins TRBV18 and TRBJ1-2, with D tentatively TRBD1 (5 bases). The V gene's germline CDR1 is KGHSH and CDR2 LQKENI. V was clipped by 2 bases and J by 5 bases, with 21 bases between them. This CDR3 contains 17 residues.

The table lists this clonotype with many counts. V and J are TRBV7-3 and TRBJ1-5; 9 nucleotides agree with TRBD1. The CDR3 is made up of 13 amino acids. The germline V gene has CDR1 SGHTA and CDR2 FQGTGA. The trim removed 5 bases at V and 6 bases at J, leaving 2 bases unmatched. The CDR3 reads CASSPGQGQPQHF. In nucleotides, the CDR3 is TGTGCCAGCAGCCCGGGACAGGGTCAGCCCCAGCATTTT.

In its sample, this clonotype was seen a few times. This chain joins TRBV28 and TRBJ2-7; D might be TRBD1 (6 bases). This CDR3 spans 15 amino acids. CDR1 and CDR2 (germline): MDHEN, SYDVKM. The germline V and J ends were trimmed by 6 bases and 0 bases, with 15 bases remaining between them. CDR3 DNA sequence: TGTGCCAGCAGACGTAACCGGGACACCTCCTACGAGCAGTACTTC. This codes for CASRRNRDTSYEQYF. The full variable domain, completed using reference TRBV28 and TRBJ2-7, is DVKVTQSSRYLVKRTGEKVFLECVQDMDHENMFWYRQDPGLGLRLIYFSYDVKMKEKGDIPEGYSVSREKKERFSLILESASTNQTSMYLCASRRNRDTSYEQYFGPGTRLTVT.

There are many counts of this clonotype. The chain links TRBV28 to TRBJ2-1; a possible D gene is TRBD2 (5 bases). V lost 1 base, J lost 4 bases, and 8 bases lay in between. Germline CDR1 reads MDHEN; CDR2 reads SYDVKM. This CDR3 spans 14 amino acids. DNA of the CDR3: TGTGCCAGCAGTTTATCGGGAACATACAATGAGCAGTTCTTC. It yields the protein CASSLSGTYNEQFF.

Only a few counts were recorded for this clonotype. This chain connects TRBV11-2 to TRBJ2-3; 8 bases are a match to TRBD2. CDR1 and CDR2 from the germline V gene are SGHAT and FQNNGV. V shed 8 bases and J 6 bases; nucleotides not matched to a gene: 13. This CDR3 is 15 amino acids long. CDR3 DNA: TGTGCCAGCGCCCCACCCGGACTAGCCTCGGATACGCAGTATTTT. This codes for CASAPPGLASDTQYF.

The genes are TRBV3-1 and TRBJ2-1; possibly TRBD2 for D (5 bases). The V gene's germline CDR1 is LGHDT and CDR2 YNNKEL (reference sequence). There are 15 residues in the CDR3. Between the trimmed V and J ends, which lost 0 bases and 8 bases, there was a span of 14 bases. The CDR3 DNA reads as TGTGCCAGCAGCCAAGAACTAGTGGTAATTGATGAGCAGTTCTTC. It specifies CASSQELVVIDEQFF.

This clonotype has at least ten counts. The genes are TRBV18 and TRBJ1-1, with TRBD1 matching over 7 bases. Germline-derived CDR1 and CDR2 are KGHSH and LQKENI. The CDR3 is 14 residues long. J gave up 7 bases and V 5 bases, and 10 bases lay outside the gene matches. CDR3 in DNA: TGTGCCAGCTCAGCGCAACTAGGGACAGTTGAAGCTTTCTTT. This translates into CASSAQLGTVEAFF.

This clonotype was observed many times. The rearrangement joins TRBV7-7 to TRBJ2-5; D is unclear. The CDR3 totals 14 residues. Germline CDR1 SSHAT, CDR2 FNYEAQ (reference sequence). Trimming stripped 1 base from V and 7 bases from J, with 13 bases between. CDR3 DNA: TGTGCCAGCAGCTTAGGACAAGCCGGTCTGACCCAGTACTTC. It is translated as CASSLGQAGLTQYF. The full variable domain, rest sourced from reference TRBV7-7 and TRBJ2-5, is GAGVSQSPRYKVTKRGQDVTLRCDPISSHATLYWYQQALGQGPEFLTYFNYEAQPDKSGLPSDRFSAERPEGSISTLTIQRTEQRDSAMYRCASSLGQAGLTQYFGPGTRLLVL.

This clonotype was counted only a few times. The genes are TRBV19 and TRBJ2-1; tentatively, D is TRBD1 (6 bases). Per germline, CDR1 LNHDA and CDR2 SQIVND (reference sequence). Trimming shortened V by 4 bases and J by 8 bases, and 27 bases separated the two germline ends. CDR3 size: 18 residues. The CDR3 DNA sequence: TGTGCCAGTAGTACCATTAGGGGGACGGACAGCCCTGCACATGAGCAGTTCTTC. Its translation: CASSTIRGTDSPAHEQFF. Together with reference TRBV19 and TRBJ2-1, the CDR3 gives the full variable domain: DGGITQSPKYLFRKEGQNVTLSCEQNLNHDAMYWYRQDPGQGLRLIYYSQIVNDFQKGDIAEGYSVSREKKESFPLTVTSAQKNPTAFYLCASSTIRGTDSPAHEQFFGPGTRLTVL.

This chain joins TRBV7-2 and TRBJ1-4; perhaps TRBD1 as D (5 bases). V was shortened by 5 bases and J by 0 bases, with 13 bases between the two germline ends. Looked up from germline, CDR1 is SGHTA and CDR2 is FQGNSA. The CDR3 has 16 amino acids. CDR3 sequence (DNA): TGTGCCAGCAGCGTCCAGGGCCGAGCAACTAATGAAAAACTGTTTTTT. Protein: CASSVQGRATNEKLFF.

This chain links TRBV27 with TRBJ1-1; D remains unclear. V lost 7 bases and J 0 bases, leaving 9 bases between the germline ends. The CDR3 totals 13 residues. In germline, CDR1 is MNHEY, CDR2 SMNVEV (reference sequence). CDR3 residues: CASNPTMNTEAFF. The CDR3 region has the DNA TGTGCCAGCAACCCCACGATGAACACTGAAGCTTTCTTT.

This clonotype was counted between two and nine times. The genes are TRBV7-9 and TRBJ2-3, with D hard to call. This CDR3 comprises 14 residues. V was shortened by 2 bases and J by 6 bases, with 12 bases between the two germline ends. Germline V lookup: CDR1 SEHNR, CDR2 FQNEAQ (reference sequence). This CDR3 is CASSLHPKGDTQYF. CDR3 DNA: TGTGCCAGCAGCTTACACCCCAAAGGGGATACGCAGTATTTT.

This clonotype occurred many times. The chain couples TRBV4-2 to TRBJ2-2; 7 bases are a match to TRBD2. J was trimmed by 4 bases and V by 4 bases; bases with no gene match: 6. The CDR3 totals 15 residues. Germline V CDR1 and CDR2: LGHNA, YNFKEQ. This chain's CDR3 is CASSLGLVGTGELFF. CDR3 in DNA: TGTGCCAGCAGCCTTGGACTAGTGGGCACCGGGGAGCTGTTTTTT.

The chain uses TRBV29-1 and TRBJ1-2, with D perhaps matching TRBD1 (6 bases). The CDR3 has 15 amino acids. Trimming pared 1 base from V and 2 bases from J, leaving 14 bases between. Per germline, CDR1 SQVTM and CDR2 ANQGSEA. CDR3 nucleotides: TGCAGCGTTGAAGGTCCCACAGGGTCCAACTATGGCTACACCTTC. This encodes CSVEGPTGSNYGYTF.